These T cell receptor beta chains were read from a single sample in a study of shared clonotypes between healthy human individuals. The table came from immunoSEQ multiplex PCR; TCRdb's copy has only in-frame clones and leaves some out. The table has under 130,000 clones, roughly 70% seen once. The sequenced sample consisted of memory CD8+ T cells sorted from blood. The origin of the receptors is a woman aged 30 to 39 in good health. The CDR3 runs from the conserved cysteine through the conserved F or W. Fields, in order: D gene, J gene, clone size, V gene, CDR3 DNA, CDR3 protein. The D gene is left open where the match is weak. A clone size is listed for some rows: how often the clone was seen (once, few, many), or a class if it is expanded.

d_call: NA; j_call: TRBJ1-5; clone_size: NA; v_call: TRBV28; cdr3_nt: TGTGCCAGCAGTATGGGTCCTTGGACAGCCCTCGGCAATCAGCCCCAGCATTTT; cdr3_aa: CASSMGPWTALGNQPQHF
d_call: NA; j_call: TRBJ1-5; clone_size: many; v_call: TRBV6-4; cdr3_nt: TGTGCCAGCAGTGCAAACGGGGGCTACGGCAATCAGCCCCAGCATTTT; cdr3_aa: CASSANGGYGNQPQHF
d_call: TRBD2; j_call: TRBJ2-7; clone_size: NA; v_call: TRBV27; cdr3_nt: TGTGCCAGCAGTTTATCGGCGGGAGGACTGGTTGAGCAGTACTTC; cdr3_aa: CASSLSAGGLVEQYF
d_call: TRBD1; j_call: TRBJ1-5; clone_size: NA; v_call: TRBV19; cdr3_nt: TGTGCCAGTAGTATCCCGGGTGGGACAGGGGGTAGTCATCAGCCCCAGCATTTT; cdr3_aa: CASSIPGGTGGSHQPQHF
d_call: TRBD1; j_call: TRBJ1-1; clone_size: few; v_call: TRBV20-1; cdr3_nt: TGCAGTGCTGGACAGGAGACTGAAGCTTTCTTT; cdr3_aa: CSAGQETEAFF
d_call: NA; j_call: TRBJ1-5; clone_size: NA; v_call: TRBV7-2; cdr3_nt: TGTGCCAGCAGCTTAGCGGGGGGCGCTTTTCAGCCCCAGCATTTT; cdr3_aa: CASSLAGGAFQPQHF
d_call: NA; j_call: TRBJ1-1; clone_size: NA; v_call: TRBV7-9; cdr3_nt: TGTGCCAGCAGCTTAGTTCAGGGAGGCACTGAAGCTTTCTTT; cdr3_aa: CASSLVQGGTEAFF
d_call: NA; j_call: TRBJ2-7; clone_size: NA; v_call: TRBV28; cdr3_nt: TGTGCCAGCAGCCTAGGGTACAGGGTCGAGCAGTACTTC; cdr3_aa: CASSLGYRVEQYF
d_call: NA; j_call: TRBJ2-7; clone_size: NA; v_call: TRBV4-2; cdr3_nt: TGTGCCAGCAGCCAAGATCGCGACCTAGCAGCCGAGCAGTACTTC; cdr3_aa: CASSQDRDLAAEQYF
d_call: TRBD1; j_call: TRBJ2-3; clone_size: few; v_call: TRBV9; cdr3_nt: TGTGCCAGCAGCGTAGAACAGGGGGAGGCAGATACGCAGTATTTT; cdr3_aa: CASSVEQGEADTQYF
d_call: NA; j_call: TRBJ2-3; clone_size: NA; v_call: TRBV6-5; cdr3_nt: TGTGCCAGCAGCTATTGGTCCGGGGATACGCAGTATTTT; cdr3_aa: CASSYWSGDTQYF
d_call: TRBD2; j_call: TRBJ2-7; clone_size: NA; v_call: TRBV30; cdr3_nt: TGTGCCTGGGGGGAGGGTCGGGCCACCTACGAGCAGTACTTC; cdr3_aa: CAWGEGRATYEQYF
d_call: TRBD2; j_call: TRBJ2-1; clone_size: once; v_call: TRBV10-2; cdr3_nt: TGCGCCACCACCTCGGGACTAGTAAACAATGAGCAGTTCTTC; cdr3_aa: CATTSGLVNNEQFF
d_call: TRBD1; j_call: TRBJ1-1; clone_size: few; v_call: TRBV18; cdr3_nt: TGTGCCAGCTCCCAACAGGGGGCCAACACTGAAGCTTTCTTT; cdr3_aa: CASSQQGANTEAFF
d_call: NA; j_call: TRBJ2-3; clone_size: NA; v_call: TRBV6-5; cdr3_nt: TGTGCCAGCAGCTCAAACCCTGACCACACAGATACGCAGTATTTT; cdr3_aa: CASSSNPDHTDTQYF
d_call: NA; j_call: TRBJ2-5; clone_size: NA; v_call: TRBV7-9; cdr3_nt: TGTGCCAGCAGCTTAGCAGAGACCCAGTACTTC; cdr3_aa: CASSLAETQYF
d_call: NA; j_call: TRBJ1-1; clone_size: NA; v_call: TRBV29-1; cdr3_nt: TGCAGCGTTGAAGATCCCCCCGTGGGGCTGAACACTGAAGCTTTCTTT; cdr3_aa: CSVEDPPVGLNTEAFF
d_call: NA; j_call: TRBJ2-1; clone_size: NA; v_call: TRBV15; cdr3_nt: TGTGCCACCAGCAGAGTACCAGGAGGCGCGTACAATGAGCAGTTCTTC; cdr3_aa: CATSRVPGGAYNEQFF
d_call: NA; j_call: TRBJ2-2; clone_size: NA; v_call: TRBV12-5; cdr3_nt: TGTGCTAGTGGTTTTTCACCCGGGGAGCTGTTTTTT; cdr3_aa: CASGFSPGELFF
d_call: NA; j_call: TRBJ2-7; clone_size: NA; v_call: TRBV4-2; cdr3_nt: TGTGCCAGCAGCCCCCGAGGGGGGGCGAGAGAGCAGTACTTC; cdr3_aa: CASSPRGGAREQYF
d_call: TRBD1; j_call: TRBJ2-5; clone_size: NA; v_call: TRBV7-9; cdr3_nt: TGTGCCAGCAGCCAAAGCCCCGGGACAGGGCAAGAGACCCAGTACTTC; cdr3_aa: CASSQSPGTGQETQYF
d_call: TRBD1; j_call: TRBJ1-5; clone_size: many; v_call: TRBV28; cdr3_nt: TGTGCCAGCAGCTCGACAGGGTCAGGCAATCAGCCCCAGCATTTT; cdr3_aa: CASSSTGSGNQPQHF
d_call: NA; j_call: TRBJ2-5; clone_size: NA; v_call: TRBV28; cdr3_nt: TGTGCCAGCAGTCCCACCGGGGGAGGCATCCAAGAGACCCAGTACTTC; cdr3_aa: CASSPTGGGIQETQYF
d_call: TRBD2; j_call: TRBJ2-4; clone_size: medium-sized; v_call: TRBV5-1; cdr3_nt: TGCGCCAGCAGCTCCGGACTAGCGGGAGTAGCCAAAAACATTCAGTACTTC; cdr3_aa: CASSSGLAGVAKNIQYF
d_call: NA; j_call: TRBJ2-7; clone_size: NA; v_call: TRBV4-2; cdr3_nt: TGTGCCAGCAGCCGTCAGAGCTCCTACGAGCAGTACTTC; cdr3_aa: CASSRQSSYEQYF
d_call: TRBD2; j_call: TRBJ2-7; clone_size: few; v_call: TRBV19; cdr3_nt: TGTGCCAGTAGTATCTCTGGCGGGAGCTCCTACGAGCAGTACTTC; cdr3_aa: CASSISGGSSYEQYF
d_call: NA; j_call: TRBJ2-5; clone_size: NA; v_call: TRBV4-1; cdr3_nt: TGCGCCAGCAGCCAAGATAGGACCGGGGTCGGGTGGGCCCAGTACTTC; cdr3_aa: CASSQDRTGVGWAQYF
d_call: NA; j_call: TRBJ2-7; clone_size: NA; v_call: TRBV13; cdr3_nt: TGTGCCAGCAGCTGGGAGGGGGCGGACGAGGACGAGCAGTACTTC; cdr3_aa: CASSWEGADEDEQYF
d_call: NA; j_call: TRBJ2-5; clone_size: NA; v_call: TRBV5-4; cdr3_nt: TGTGCCAGCAGACAGGAGGTTCAAGAGACCCAGTACTTC; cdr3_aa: CASRQEVQETQYF
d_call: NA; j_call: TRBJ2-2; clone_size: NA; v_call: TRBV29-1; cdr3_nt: TGCAGCGTTGCGCGTCAAAACACCGGGGAGCTGTTTTTT; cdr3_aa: CSVARQNTGELFF
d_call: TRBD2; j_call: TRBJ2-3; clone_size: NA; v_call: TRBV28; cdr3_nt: TGTGCCAGCACCCCGGGACTAGCGGGAGGGCCTAGTACAGATACGCAGTATTTT; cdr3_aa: CASTPGLAGGPSTDTQYF
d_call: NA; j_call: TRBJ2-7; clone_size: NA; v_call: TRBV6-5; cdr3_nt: TGTGCCAGCTGCTCCCCGGTCCCCTACGAGCAGTACTTC; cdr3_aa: CASCSPVPYEQYF
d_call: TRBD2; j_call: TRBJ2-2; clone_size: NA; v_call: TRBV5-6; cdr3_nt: TGTGCCAGCAGCCGGGTTGCCGGGCCTAGCGGAAACACCGGGGAGCTGTTTTTT; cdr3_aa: CASSRVAGPSGNTGELFF
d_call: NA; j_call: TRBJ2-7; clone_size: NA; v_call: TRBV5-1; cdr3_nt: TGCGCCAGCAGGGTCAGTGGCGGCTACAACGAGCAGTACTTC; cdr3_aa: CASRVSGGYNEQYF
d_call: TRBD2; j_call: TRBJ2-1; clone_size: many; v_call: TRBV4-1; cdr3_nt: TGCGCCAGCAGCCGCCTAACTAGCGGGAGGCCGAGACTGCAGCAGTTCTTC; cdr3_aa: CASSRLTSGRPRLQQFF
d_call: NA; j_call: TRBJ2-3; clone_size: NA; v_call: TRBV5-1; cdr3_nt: TGCGCCAGCAGCTTGGAGGGGCATCGCCCAGATACGCAGTATTTT; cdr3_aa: CASSLEGHRPDTQYF
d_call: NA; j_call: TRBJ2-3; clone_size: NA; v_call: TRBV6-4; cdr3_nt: TGTGCCAGCAGTGACGATTCCATCAGCACAGATACGCAGTATTTT; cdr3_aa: CASSDDSISTDTQYF
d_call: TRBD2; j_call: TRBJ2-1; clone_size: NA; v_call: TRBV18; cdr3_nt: TGTGCCAGCTCACCAGGACTAGCGGGGAACTACAATGAGCAGTTCTTC; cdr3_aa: CASSPGLAGNYNEQFF
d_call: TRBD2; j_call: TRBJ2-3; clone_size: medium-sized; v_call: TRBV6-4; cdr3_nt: TGTGCCAGCAGTGAGGGGGGGTCCACAGATACGCAGTATTTT; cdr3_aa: CASSEGGSTDTQYF
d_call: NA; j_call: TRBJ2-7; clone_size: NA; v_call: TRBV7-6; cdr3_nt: TGTGCCAGCAGCTTGAGGAGAGGGGACGAGCAGTACTTC; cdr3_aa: CASSLRRGDEQYF
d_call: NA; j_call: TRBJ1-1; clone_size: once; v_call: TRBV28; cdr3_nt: TGTGCCAGCATCCGGGGGGGCGCGAGCACTGAAGCTTTCTTT; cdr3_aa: CASIRGGASTEAFF
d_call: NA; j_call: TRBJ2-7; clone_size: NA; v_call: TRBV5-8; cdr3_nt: TGTGCCAGCAGCCGGACAGCGCGGTACTTC; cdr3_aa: CASSRTARYF
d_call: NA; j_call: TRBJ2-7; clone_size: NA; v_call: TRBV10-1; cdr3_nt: TGCGCCAGCAGTGAGGTCAGGGGCTACGAGCAGTACTTC; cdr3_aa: CASSEVRGYEQYF
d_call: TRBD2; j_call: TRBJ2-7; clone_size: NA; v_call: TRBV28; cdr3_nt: TGTGCCAGCAGTTTATCCAGGACTAGAGACTCCTACGAGCAGTACTTC; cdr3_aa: CASSLSRTRDSYEQYF
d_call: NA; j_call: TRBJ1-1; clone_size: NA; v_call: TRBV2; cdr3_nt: TGTGCCAGCAGCCTACAGGGAACGACTGAAGCTTTCTTT; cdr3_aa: CASSLQGTTEAFF
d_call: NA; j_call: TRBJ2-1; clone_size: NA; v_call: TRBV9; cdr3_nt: TGTGCCAGCAGCGTAGCTTGGGGGGTACCCAATGAGCAGTTCTTC; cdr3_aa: CASSVAWGVPNEQFF
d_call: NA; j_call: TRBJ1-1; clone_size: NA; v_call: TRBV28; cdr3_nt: TGTGCCAGCAGTTTATGGCTGTTAATGAACACTGAAGCTTTCTTT; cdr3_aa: CASSLWLLMNTEAFF
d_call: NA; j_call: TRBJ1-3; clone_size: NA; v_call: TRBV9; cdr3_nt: TGTGCCAGCAGCGCCGACGACGGAAACACCATATATTTT; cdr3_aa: CASSADDGNTIYF
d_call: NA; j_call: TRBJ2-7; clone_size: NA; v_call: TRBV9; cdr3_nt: TGTGCCAGCAGCGTACTAGCTACCGCCGAGCAGTACTTC; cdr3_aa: CASSVLATAEQYF
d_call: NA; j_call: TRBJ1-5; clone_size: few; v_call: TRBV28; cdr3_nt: TGTGCCAGCAGCACCGGGACACCGAATAGTCAGCCCCAGCATTTT; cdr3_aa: CASSTGTPNSQPQHF
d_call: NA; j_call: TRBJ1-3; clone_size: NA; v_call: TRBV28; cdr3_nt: TGTGCCAGCAGTTTGCCCCAGGGGTACGGAAACACCATATATTTT; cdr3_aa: CASSLPQGYGNTIYF
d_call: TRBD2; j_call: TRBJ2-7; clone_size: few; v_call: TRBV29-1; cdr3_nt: TGCAGCGTGGGGTCCGGGGAGGGGAGCGAGCAGTACTTC; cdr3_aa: CSVGSGEGSEQYF
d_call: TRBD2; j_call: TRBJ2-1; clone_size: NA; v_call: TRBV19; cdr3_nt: TGTGCCAGTAGTATAGACTCTAGCGGGAGGGGGCAGTTCTTC; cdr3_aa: CASSIDSSGRGQFF
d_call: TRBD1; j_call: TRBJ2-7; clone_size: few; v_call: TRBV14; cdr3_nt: TGTGCCAGCAGCCAAGGGCCCGGGACAGGGGGCGGCGAGCAGTACTTC; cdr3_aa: CASSQGPGTGGGEQYF
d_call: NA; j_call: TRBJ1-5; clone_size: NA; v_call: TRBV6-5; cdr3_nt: TGTGCCAGCAGCGCCGGGTCCGGAGGGCAGCCCCAGCATTTT; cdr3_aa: CASSAGSGGQPQHF